These T cell receptor beta chains were read from a single sample in a study of blood T cell repertoires in COVID-19. Here immunoSEQ multiplex PCR was the method, and the copy in TCRdb shows in-frame clones only, minus some. The sample shows nearly 80,000 clones, about nine tenths of them seen only once. The sequenced sample consisted of peripheral blood. Receptors originate from a woman of 80 years or more with acute or convalescent COVID-19. CDR3s include the opening cysteine and the closing phenylalanine or tryptophan. The order of the fields is D gene, clone size, V gene, J gene, CDR3 protein, CDR3 DNA. D genes are given only for firm matches. Only part of the rows carry a size: once, few, many, or a class if the clone is expanded.

>.|.|TRBV19|TRBJ2-3
CASSIGGLSTDTQYF
TGTGCCAGTAGTATCGGGGGACTTAGCACAGATACGCAGTATTTT
>TRBD1|.|TRBV2|TRBJ2-2
CASRTGGLGELFF
TGTGCCAGCAGGACAGGGGGCCTCGGGGAGCTGTTTTTT
>.|.|TRBV15|TRBJ2-7
CATSRDRVSSYEQYF
TGTGCCACCAGCAGAGACAGGGTTAGCTCCTACGAGCAGTACTTC
>TRBD1|few|TRBV6-1|TRBJ1-2
CASSEMNRGRNNYGYTF
TGTGCCAGCAGTGAAATGAACAGGGGGCGGAACAACTATGGCTACACCTTC
>TRBD1|.|TRBV2|TRBJ2-4
CASSAGTDKNIQYF
TGTGCCAGCAGTGCCGGGACAGACAAAAACATTCAGTACTTC
>.|.|TRBV12-5|TRBJ2-3
CASVGRADTQYF
TGTGCTAGTGTTGGTCGAGCAGATACGCAGTATTTT
>.|.|TRBV10-1|TRBJ2-3
CASSLGVSRTDTQYF
TGCGCCAGCAGCCTGGGAGTCAGTCGCACAGATACGCAGTATTTT
>.|.|TRBV5-1|TRBJ2-1
CASSLGPESDEQFF
TGCGCCAGCAGCTTGGGCCCCGAGAGCGATGAGCAGTTCTTC
>TRBD1|.|TRBV24-1|TRBJ1-4
CATQQGAYEKLFF
TGTGCCACACAACAGGGGGCTTATGAAAAACTGTTTTTT
>.|.|TRBV6-5|TRBJ1-4
CASRQQGLRKKLFF
TGTGCCAGCAGACAACAGGGTTTGCGGAAAAAACTGTTTTTT
>.|.|TRBV5-4|TRBJ2-5
CASSFARAETQYF
TGTGCCAGCAGCTTTGCCAGGGCAGAGACCCAGTACTTC
>TRBD1|.|TRBV5-6|TRBJ2-6
CASRGQGSSGANVLTF
TGTGCCAGCAGAGGACAGGGAAGCTCTGGGGCCAACGTCCTGACTTTC
>TRBD2|.|TRBV19|TRBJ2-1
CASSGRESYNEQFF
TGTGCCAGTAGTGGGCGGGAGTCCTACAATGAGCAGTTCTTC
>TRBD1|.|TRBV12-5|TRBJ1-6
CASGRPSGQGFSPLHF
TGTGCTAGTGGTCGACCTTCGGGACAGGGGTTTTCACCCCTCCACTTT
>.|.|TRBV7-9|TRBJ2-5
CASSLDGGETQYF
TGTGCCAGCAGCTTAGACGGGGGAGAGACCCAGTACTTC
>.|.|TRBV3-1/TRBV3-2|TRBJ1-2
CASSRQQGARYTF
TGTGCCAGCAGCCGTCAACAGGGAGCTCGCTACACCTTC
>.|.|TRBV3-1/TRBV3-2|TRBJ2-1
CASSQERGKFF
TGTGCCAGCAGCCAAGAAAGGGGGAAGTTCTTC
>.|.|TRBV6-5|TRBJ1-1
CASSYASHGNTEAFF
TGTGCCAGCAGTTACGCATCACATGGGAACACTGAAGCTTTCTTT
>TRBD1|.|TRBV5-8|TRBJ1-6
CASSFRGTGSPLHF
TGTGCCAGCAGCTTTAGGGGGACAGGTTCACCCCTCCACTTT
>TRBD1|.|TRBV6-1|TRBJ1-6
CASSELDRGLINSPLHF
TGTGCCAGCAGTGAACTCGACAGGGGGCTAATTAATTCACCCCTCCACTTT
>.|.|TRBV28|TRBJ2-1
CASTPGGTRHNEQFF
TGTGCCAGCACACCTGGGGGGACCCGTCACAATGAGCAGTTCTTC
>TRBD1|.|TRBV5-6|TRBJ1-1
CASSPPDRGPLSTEAFF
TGTGCCAGCAGCCCCCCGGACAGGGGACCGCTTAGCACTGAAGCTTTCTTT
>.|.|TRBV14|TRBJ2-6
CASSQAQLFSGANVLTF
TGTGCCAGCAGCCAAGCACAGCTATTCTCTGGGGCCAACGTCCTGACTTTC
>TRBD1|few|TRBV18|TRBJ1-2
CASSLTIPDRTNYGYTF
TGTGCCAGCTCACTTACAATACCGGACAGGACTAACTATGGCTACACCTTC
>.|once|TRBV29-1|TRBJ2-3
CSVPQGSSTDTQYF
TGCAGCGTCCCACAGGGTTCTAGCACAGATACGCAGTATTTT
>.|.|TRBV28|TRBJ1-5
CASSSPQGKGQPQHF
TGTGCCAGCAGTTCCCCGCAGGGGAAAGGGCAGCCCCAGCATTTT
>.|.|TRBV5-6|TRBJ1-5
CASSLISGGQPQHF
TGTGCCAGCAGCTTGATTTCCGGGGGTCAGCCCCAGCATTTT
>TRBD1|.|TRBV3-1/TRBV3-2|TRBJ1-3
CASSRSTGGRSGNTIYF
TGTGCCAGCAGCCGTTCGACAGGGGGCAGGTCTGGAAACACCATATATTTT
>.|.|TRBV19|TRBJ2-7
CASSIERQAYEQYF
TGTGCCAGTAGTATTGAGCGTCAAGCTTACGAGCAGTACTTC
>TRBD2|.|TRBV10-3|TRBJ2-2
CAIRLAANTGELFF
TGTGCCATCAGACTAGCGGCGAACACCGGGGAGCTGTTTTTT
>.|.|TRBV3-1/TRBV3-2|TRBJ1-1
CASATGLMNTEAFF
TGTGCCAGCGCGACGGGACTGATGAACACTGAAGCTTTCTTT
>.|.|TRBV28|TRBJ2-3
CASQGRVSRGYTDTQYF
TGTGCCAGCCAAGGCAGGGTGTCAAGGGGATACACAGATACGCAGTATTTT
>.|.|TRBV21-1|TRBJ1-2
CAQSIGTPINYGYTF
TGTGCCCAATCTATCGGGACACCGATTAACTATGGCTACACCTTC
>TRBD2|.|TRBV5-1|TRBJ2-1
CASSISGGDSYNEQFF
TGCGCCAGCAGCATAAGCGGGGGGGACTCCTACAATGAGCAGTTCTTC
>TRBD2|.|TRBV15|TRBJ2-7
CATSREGLAGAYEQYF
TGTGCCACCAGCAGAGAAGGACTAGCGGGGGCCTACGAGCAGTACTTC
>TRBD1|.|TRBV5-1|TRBJ1-6
CASSSVPRTGDSPLHF
TGCGCCAGCAGCTCCGTACCTAGGACAGGGGATTCACCCCTCCACTTT
>TRBD1|.|TRBV7-8|TRBJ2-7
CASSLQTGTAYEQYF
TGTGCCAGCAGTCTCCAGACAGGGACGGCCTACGAGCAGTACTTC
>.|.|TRBV7-2|TRBJ1-5
CASSQQGLNQPQHF
TGTGCCAGCAGTCAACAGGGTCTCAATCAGCCCCAGCATTTT
>.|.|TRBV18|TRBJ2-5
CASSPPQSPTQYF
TGTGCCAGCTCACCACCCCAATCCCCGACCCAGTACTTC
>.|.|TRBV12-3/TRBV12-4|TRBJ1-1
CASTRGTEAFF
TGTGCCAGCACCAGGGGCACTGAAGCTTTCTTT
>TRBD2|.|TRBV5-1|TRBJ2-1
CASSLVAGVHNEQFF
TGCGCCAGCAGCTTGGTAGCGGGAGTTCACAATGAGCAGTTCTTC
>TRBD1|.|TRBV18|TRBJ1-2
CASSRSRGENYGYTF
TGTGCCAGCTCACGCTCCAGGGGGGAAAACTATGGCTACACCTTC
>TRBD1|.|TRBV7-9|TRBJ1-6
CASSSDRERSSPLHF
TGTGCCAGCAGCTCGGACAGGGAGCGATCTTCACCCCTCCACTTT
>TRBD2|.|TRBV7-9|TRBJ2-1
CASKGASGRNEQFF
TGTGCCAGCAAGGGGGCTAGCGGGAGGAATGAGCAGTTCTTC
>.|.|TRBV5-6|TRBJ2-2
CASSSQGSGELFF
TGTGCCAGCAGCTCACAGGGTTCCGGGGAGCTGTTTTTT
>TRBD2|.|TRBV15|TRBJ2-3
CATSRDRSSGAPSTDTQYF
TGTGCCACCAGCAGAGATCGTTCTAGCGGCGCCCCTAGCACAGATACGCAGTATTTT
>TRBD1|.|TRBV10-1|TRBJ2-7
CASSAGQGGYEQYF
TGCGCCAGCAGTGCCGGACAGGGAGGCTACGAGCAGTACTTC
>.|.|TRBV9|TRBJ2-3
CASSVSTGGGRGTDTQYF
TGTGCCAGCAGCGTGAGTACGGGGGGCGGCCGGGGCACAGATACGCAGTATTTT
>TRBD1|.|TRBV28|TRBJ1-1
CASIGGGRVTEAFF
TGTGCCAGCATAGGAGGGGGCAGGGTTACTGAAGCTTTCTTT
>.|.|TRBV9|TRBJ1-3
CASSVAGVSGNTIYF
TGTGCCAGCAGCGTAGCAGGGGTTTCTGGAAACACCATATATTTT
>.|.|TRBV5-6|TRBJ2-6
CASSLGAQGSGANVLTF
TGTGCCAGCAGCTTGGGGGCCCAGGGATCCGGGGCCAACGTCCTGACTTTC
>.|.|TRBV5-5|TRBJ1-6
CASSWTVYNSPLHF
TGTGCCAGCAGCTGGACAGTCTATAATTCACCCCTCCACTTT
>TRBD1|.|TRBV6-5|TRBJ1-5
CASRRTGGGNQPQHF
TGTGCCAGCAGACGGACAGGGGGAGGCAATCAGCCCCAGCATTTT
>TRBD2|once|TRBV20-1|TRBJ2-2
CSASVTSGGVSGELFF
TGCAGTGCTAGTGTGACTAGCGGGGGGGTATCCGGGGAGCTGTTTTTT
>TRBD1|once|TRBV5-1|TRBJ2-5
CASSPQGETQYF
TGCGCCAGCAGCCCACAGGGGGAGACCCAGTACTTC
>.|.|TRBV19|TRBJ1-5
CASSSQVNQPQHF
TGTGCCAGTAGTAGTCAGGTTAATCAGCCCCAGCATTTT